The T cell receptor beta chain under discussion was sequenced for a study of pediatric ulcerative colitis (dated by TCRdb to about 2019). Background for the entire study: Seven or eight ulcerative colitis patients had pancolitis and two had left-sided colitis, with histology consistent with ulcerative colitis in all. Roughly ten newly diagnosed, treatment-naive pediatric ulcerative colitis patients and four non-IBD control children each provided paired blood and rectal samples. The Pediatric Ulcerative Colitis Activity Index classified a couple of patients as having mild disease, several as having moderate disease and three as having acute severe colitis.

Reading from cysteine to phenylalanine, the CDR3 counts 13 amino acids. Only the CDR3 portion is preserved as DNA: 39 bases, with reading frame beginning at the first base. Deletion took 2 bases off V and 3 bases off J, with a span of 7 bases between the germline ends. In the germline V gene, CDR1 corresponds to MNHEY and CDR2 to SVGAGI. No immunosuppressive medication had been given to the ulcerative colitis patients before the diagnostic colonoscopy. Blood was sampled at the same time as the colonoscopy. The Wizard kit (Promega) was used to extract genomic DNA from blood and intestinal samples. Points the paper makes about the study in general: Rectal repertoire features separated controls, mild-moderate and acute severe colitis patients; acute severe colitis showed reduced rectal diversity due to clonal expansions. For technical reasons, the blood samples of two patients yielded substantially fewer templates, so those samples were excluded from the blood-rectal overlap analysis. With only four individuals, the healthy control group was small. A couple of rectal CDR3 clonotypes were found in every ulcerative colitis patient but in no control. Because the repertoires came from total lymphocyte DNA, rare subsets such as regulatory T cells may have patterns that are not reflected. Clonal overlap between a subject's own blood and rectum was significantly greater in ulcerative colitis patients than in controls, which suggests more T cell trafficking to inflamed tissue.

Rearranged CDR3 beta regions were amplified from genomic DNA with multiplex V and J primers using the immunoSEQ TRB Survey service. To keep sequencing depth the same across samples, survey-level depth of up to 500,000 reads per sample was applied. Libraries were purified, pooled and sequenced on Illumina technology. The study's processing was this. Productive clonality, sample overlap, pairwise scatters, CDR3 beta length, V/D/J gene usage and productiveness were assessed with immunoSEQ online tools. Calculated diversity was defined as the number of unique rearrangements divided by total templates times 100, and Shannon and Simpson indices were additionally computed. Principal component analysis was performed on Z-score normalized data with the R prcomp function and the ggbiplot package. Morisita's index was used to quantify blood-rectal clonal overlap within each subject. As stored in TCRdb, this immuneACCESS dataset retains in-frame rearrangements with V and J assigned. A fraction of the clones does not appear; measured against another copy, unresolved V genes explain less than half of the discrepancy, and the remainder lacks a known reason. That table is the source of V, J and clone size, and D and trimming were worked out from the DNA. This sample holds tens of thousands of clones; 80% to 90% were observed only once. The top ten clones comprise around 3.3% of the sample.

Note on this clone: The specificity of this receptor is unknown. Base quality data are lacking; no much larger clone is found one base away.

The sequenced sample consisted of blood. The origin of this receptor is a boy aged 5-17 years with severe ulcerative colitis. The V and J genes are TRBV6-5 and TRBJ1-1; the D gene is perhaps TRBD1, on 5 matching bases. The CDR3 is CASSYRGDTEAFF. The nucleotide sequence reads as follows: TGTGCCAGCAGTTACCGGGGGGACACTGAAGCTTTCTTT.